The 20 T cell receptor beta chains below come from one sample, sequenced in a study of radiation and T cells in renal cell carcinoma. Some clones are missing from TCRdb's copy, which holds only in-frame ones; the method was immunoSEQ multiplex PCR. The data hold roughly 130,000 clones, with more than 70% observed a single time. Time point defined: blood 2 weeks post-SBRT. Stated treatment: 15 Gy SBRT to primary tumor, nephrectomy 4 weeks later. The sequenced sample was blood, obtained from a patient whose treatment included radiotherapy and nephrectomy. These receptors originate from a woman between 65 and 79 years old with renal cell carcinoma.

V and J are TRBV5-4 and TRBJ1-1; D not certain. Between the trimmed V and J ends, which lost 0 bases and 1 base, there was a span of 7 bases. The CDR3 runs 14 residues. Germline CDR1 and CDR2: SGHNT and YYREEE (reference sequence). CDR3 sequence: CASSLGSGNTEAFF. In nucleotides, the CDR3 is TGTGCCAGCAGCTTGGGGTCCGGGAACACTGAAGCTTTCTTT.

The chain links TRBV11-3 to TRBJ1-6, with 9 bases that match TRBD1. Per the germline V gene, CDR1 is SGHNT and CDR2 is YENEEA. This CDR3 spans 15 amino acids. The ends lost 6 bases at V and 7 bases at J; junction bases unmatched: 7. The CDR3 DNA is TGTGCCAGCAGAAGGGACAGGGCGGACAATTCACCCCTCCACTTT. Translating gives CASRRDRADNSPLHF.

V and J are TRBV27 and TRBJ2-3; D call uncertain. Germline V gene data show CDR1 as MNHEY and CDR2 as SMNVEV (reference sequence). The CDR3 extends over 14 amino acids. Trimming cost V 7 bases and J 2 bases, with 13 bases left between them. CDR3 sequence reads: CASKNSPNTDTQYF. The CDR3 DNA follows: TGTGCCAGCAAAAATTCCCCCAACACAGATACGCAGTATTTT.

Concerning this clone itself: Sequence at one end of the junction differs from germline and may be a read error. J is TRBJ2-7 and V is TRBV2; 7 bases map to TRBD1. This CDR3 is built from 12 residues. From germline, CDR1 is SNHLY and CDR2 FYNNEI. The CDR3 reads CASSVRGFGYRF. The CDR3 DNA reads TGTGCCAGCAGTGTCAGGGGGTTCGGCTATCGCTTC. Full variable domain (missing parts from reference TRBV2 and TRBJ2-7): EPEVTQTPSHQVTQMGQEVILRCVPISNHLYFYWYRQILGQKVEFLVSFYNNEISEKSEIFDDQFSVERPDGSNFTLKIRSTKLEDSAMYFCASSVRGFGYRFGPGTRLTVT.

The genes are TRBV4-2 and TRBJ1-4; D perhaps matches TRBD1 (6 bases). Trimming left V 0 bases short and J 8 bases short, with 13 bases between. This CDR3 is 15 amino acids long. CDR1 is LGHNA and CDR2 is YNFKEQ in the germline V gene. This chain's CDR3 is CASSQDVTGWEKLFF. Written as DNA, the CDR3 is TGTGCCAGCAGCCAAGATGTAACAGGGTGGGAAAAACTGTTTTTT.

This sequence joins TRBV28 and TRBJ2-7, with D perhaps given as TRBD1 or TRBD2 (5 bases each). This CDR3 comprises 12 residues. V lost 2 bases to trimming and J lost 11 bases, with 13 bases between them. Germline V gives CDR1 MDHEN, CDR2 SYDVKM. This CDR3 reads CASSLGTSDEYF. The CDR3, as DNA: TGTGCCAGCAGTTTAGGGACGTCCGACGAGTACTTC.

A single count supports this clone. The CDR3 protein is CASSLWGLNQPQHF. DNA of the CDR3: TGTGCCAGCAGCTTGTGGGGTCTCAATCAGCCCCAGCATTTT. The rearrangement joins TRBV5-5 to TRBJ1-5; D gene unclear. The CDR3 sequence is 14 residues long. Between the trimmed V and J ends, which lost 1 base and 3 bases, there was a span of 8 bases. The germline V gene has CDR1 SGHKS and CDR2 YYEKEE (reference sequence).

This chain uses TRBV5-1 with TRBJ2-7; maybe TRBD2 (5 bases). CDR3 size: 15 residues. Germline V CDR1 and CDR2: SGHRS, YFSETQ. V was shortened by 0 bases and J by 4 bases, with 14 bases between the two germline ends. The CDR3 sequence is CASSLGRLLLYEQYF. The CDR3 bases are TGCGCCAGCAGCTTGGGCAGACTATTGTTATACGAGCAGTACTTC.

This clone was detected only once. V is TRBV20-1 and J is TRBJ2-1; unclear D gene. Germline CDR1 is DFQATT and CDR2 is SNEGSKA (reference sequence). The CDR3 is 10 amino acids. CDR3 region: CRSMPNEQFF. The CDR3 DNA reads TGCAGAAGCATGCCCAATGAGCAGTTCTTC.

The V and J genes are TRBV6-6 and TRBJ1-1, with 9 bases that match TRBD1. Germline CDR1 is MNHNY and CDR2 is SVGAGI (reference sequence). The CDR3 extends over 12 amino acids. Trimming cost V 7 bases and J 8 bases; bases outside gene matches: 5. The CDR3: CASIRDREEAFF. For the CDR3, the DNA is TGTGCCAGCATCCGGGACAGGGAGGAAGCTTTCTTT.

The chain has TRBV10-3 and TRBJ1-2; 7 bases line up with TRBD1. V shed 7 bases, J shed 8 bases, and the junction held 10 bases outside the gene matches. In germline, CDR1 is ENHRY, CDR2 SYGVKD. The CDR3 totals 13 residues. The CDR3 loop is CAITPGGGKGYTF. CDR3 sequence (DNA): TGTGCCATCACGCCGGGAGGGGGCAAGGGCTACACCTTC.

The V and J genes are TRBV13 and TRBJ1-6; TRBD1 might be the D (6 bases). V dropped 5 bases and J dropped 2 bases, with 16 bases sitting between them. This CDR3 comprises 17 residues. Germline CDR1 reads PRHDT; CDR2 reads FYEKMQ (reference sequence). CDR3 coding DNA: TGTGCCAGCAGCCCACTAGGGGGGGCACCCTATAATTCACCCCTCCACTTT. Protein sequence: CASSPLGGAPYNSPLHF.

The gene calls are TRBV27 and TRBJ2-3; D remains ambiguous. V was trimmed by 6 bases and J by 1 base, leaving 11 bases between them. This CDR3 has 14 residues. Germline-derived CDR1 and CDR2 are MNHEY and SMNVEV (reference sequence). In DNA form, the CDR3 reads TGTGCCAGCAGATCCCGAGGCCGCACAGATACGCAGTATTTT. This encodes CASRSRGRTDTQYF.

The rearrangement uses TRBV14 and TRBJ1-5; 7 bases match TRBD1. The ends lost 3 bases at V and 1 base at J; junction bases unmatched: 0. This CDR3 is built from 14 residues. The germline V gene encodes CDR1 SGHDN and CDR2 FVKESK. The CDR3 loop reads CASSQGQSNQPQHF. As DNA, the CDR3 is TGTGCCAGCAGCCAGGGACAGAGCAATCAGCCCCAGCATTTT.

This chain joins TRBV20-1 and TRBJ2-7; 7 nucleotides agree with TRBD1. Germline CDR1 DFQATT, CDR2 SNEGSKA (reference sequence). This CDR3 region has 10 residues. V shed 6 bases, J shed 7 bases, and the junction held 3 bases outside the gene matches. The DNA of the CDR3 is TGCAGTGCGCAACAGGGGGAGCAGTACTTC. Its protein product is CSAQQGEQYF.

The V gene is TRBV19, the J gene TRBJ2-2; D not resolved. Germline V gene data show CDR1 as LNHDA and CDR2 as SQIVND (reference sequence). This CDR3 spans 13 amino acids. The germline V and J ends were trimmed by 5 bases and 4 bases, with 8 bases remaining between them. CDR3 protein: CASSPQRTGELFF. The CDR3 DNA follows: TGTGCCAGTAGTCCCCAGCGCACCGGGGAGCTGTTTTTT.

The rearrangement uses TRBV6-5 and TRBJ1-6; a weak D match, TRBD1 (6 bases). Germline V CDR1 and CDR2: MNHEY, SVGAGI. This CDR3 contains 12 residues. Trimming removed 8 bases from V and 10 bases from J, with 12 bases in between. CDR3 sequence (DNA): TGTGCCAGCCGCCAGGGGACCTCACCCCTCCACTTT. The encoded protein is CASRQGTSPLHF.

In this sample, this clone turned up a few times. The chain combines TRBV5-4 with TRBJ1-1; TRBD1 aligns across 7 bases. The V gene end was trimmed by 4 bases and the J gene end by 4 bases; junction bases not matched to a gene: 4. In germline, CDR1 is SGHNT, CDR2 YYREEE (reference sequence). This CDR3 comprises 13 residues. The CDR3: CASSPRGGTEAFF. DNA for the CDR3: TGTGCCAGCAGCCCCAGGGGGGGCACTGAAGCTTTCTTT.

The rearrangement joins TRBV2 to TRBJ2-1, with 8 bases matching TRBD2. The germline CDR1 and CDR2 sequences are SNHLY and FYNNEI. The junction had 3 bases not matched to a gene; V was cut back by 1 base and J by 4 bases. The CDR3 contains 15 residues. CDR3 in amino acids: CASSEGRGAYNEQFF. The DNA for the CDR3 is TGTGCCAGCAGTGAAGGGCGGGGGGCATACAATGAGCAGTTCTTC.

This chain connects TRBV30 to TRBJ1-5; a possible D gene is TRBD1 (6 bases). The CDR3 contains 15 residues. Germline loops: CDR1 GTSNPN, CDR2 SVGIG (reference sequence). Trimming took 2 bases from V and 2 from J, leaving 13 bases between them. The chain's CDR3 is CAWSTDSMGNQPQHF. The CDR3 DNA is TGTGCCTGGAGTACGGACAGTATGGGCAATCAGCCCCAGCATTTT. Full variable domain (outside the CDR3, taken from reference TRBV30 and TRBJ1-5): SQTIHQWPATLVQPVGSPLSLECTVEGTSNPNLYWYRQAAGRGLQLLFYSVGIGQISSEVPQNLSASRPQDRQFILSSKKLLLSDSGFYLCAWSTDSMGNQPQHFGDGTRLSIL.